Listed here are 24 T cell receptor beta chains from one sample, sequenced in a study of Tregs in tolerant kidney transplant recipients (dated by TCRdb to about 2019). These TCRs' antigens remain unknown. In the paper's terms, the time point label means: blood sample drawn before combined kidney and bone marrow transplant. In bulk CFSE mixed lymphocyte reactions, CFSE-labeled recipient PBMCs were cocultured with irradiated donor PBMCs for six to seven days, then stained for CD3/CD4/CD8 and FACS-sorted. Library prep was done by the immunoSEQ multiplex PCR assay. What TCRdb holds here is the immuneACCESS table cut down to in-frame rearrangements. Part of the clones is not present; checked against another copy, under half of the missing clones reflect an unresolved V gene, and the others are unexplained. Per the sample table, the count is some 2,200 clones. Jointly, the top ten make up approximately 17% of the sample.

Sequenced material: CD4+ T cells from blood cultured with allogeneic cells, taken before the transplant. The receptors stem from a human patient who received a combined kidney and bone marrow transplant.

With regard to this clone: The read comes to an end 3 residues before the CDR3 does, leaving the germline J gene to fill in the end. This chain links TRBV7-9 with TRBJ2-7; 10 bases are a match to TRBD2. V gave up 5 bases and J gave up 6 bases; unmatched junction bases: 10. This CDR3 region has 15 residues. Germline V gene sequence: CDR1 SEHNR, CDR2 FQNEAQ (reference sequence). The CDR3 protein is CASSGSGRALGEQYF. CDR3 DNA (partial): TGTGCCAGCAGCGGGAGCGGGAGGGCCCTCGGCGAG. Looking up the rest from reference TRBV7-9 and TRBJ2-7 gives the full variable domain: DTGVSQNPRHKITKRGQNVTFRCDPISEHNRLYWYRQTLGQGPEFLTYFQNEAQLEKSRLLSDRFSAERPKGSFSTLEIQRTEQGDSAMYLCASSGSGRALGEQYFGPGTRLTVT.

This clone ranks as medium-sized in terms of frequency. The observed sequence ends 3 residues before the CDR3 terminus, with the missing tail filled in from the germline J gene. The chain links TRBV5-4 to TRBJ2-3, with unresolved D. Germline V CDR1 and CDR2: SGHNT, YYREEE (reference sequence). V was clipped by 0 bases and J by 4 bases, with 9 bases between them. The CDR3 extends over 14 amino acids. The DNA read from the CDR3 is TGTGCCAGCAGCTTGGCCGTGGGCGCAGATACG. Protein product: CASSLAVGADT. In full, the CDR3 is CASSLAVGADTQYF.

This clone is labeled medium-sized based on frequency. The CDR3 end falls 3 residues outside the read, so it is completed with the germline J gene. This rearrangement joins TRBV12-3 or TRBV12-4 to TRBJ1-1, with D perhaps matching TRBD1 (5 bases). The CDR3 extends over 11 amino acids. The V end was cut by 4 bases, the J end by 6 bases, with 6 bases between. The CDR3 loop is CASSWGSEAFF. The CDR3 bases that were read are TGTGCCAGCAGTTGGGGCTCTGAA.

This clone is identified as medium-sized from frequency. The CDR3 goes on 3 residues after the read ends, and that part is filled in from the germline J gene. V and J are TRBV2 and TRBJ1-1; no definite D call. The CDR3 length is 14 residues. The germline CDR1 and CDR2 sequences are SNHLY and FYNNEI. Trimming removed 7 bases at V and 3 bases at J, with 15 bases between. The CDR3 bases that were read are TGTGCCAGCAACGTGTGGGCCTCGGACACTGAA. Translated: CASNVWASDTE. The full CDR3 protein reads CASNVWASDTEAFF.

This clone is medium-sized (0.01 to 0.1%) by frequency. The CDR3 extends 3 residues past the end of the read, so its final part is completed from the germline J gene. This chain joins TRBV13 and TRBJ1-2, with D uncertain. V was shortened by 3 bases and J by 4 bases, with 9 bases between the two germline ends. CDR1 PRHDT and CDR2 FYEKMQ come from the germline V gene (reference sequence). The CDR3 length is 13 residues. CDR3 region: CASSFEASYGYTF. The CDR3 bases that were read are TGTGCCAGCAGCTTCGAGGCCAGCTATGGC.

This clone is deemed medium-sized (0.01 to 0.1%) by its frequency. The sequenced fragment ends 3 residues before the CDR3 boundary, so the rest is inferred from the germline J gene. The genes are TRBV6-2 or TRBV6-3 and TRBJ2-3; TRBD2 matches 8 bases. V lost 4 bases to trimming and J lost 6 bases; unmatched junction nucleotides: 6. This CDR3 comprises 14 residues. The germline CDR1 and CDR2 sequences are MNHEY and SVGEGT. CDR3 loop: CASSSSGPRDTQYF. The part of the CDR3 DNA that was read is TGTGCCAGCAGTTCTAGCGGGCCCCGGGATACG.

On this clone: The read terminates 3 residues before the CDR3 end, so the remaining end is supplied by the germline J gene. The J gene is TRBJ2-7, the V gene TRBV5-6, with 9 positions matching TRBD2. Germline V CDR1 and CDR2: SGHDT, YYEEEE. The CDR3 runs 14 residues. The ends lost 4 bases at V and 3 bases at J; junction bases unmatched: 5. Here the CDR3 reads CASSLTSGYYEQYF. CDR3 DNA (partial): TGTGCCAGCAGCCTGACTAGCGGATACTACGAG.

Comment on this clone: The CDR3 end is not reached by the read, which stops 3 residues before it; the germline J gene fills it in. The chain employs TRBV10-3 and TRBJ2-5; D not resolved. The V gene's germline CDR1 is ENHRY and CDR2 SYGVKD. The CDR3 is made up of 12 amino acids. Trimming shortened V by 8 bases and J by 4 bases, and 11 bases separated the two germline ends. The sequenced part of the CDR3 DNA is TGTGCCATCTCCGAAGGTCTAGAGACC. This encodes CAISEGLET. The full CDR3 sequence reads CAISEGLETQYF.

With regard to this clone: The CDR3 extends 3 residues past the end of the read, so its final part is completed from the germline J gene. J is TRBJ2-4 and V is TRBV29-1; D perhaps matches TRBD2 (6 bases). This CDR3 region has 10 residues. Germline V gene sequence: CDR1 SQVTM, CDR2 ANQGSEA. The sequenced CDR3 bases are TGCAGCGTTGGCGGGGAGACT. It codes for CSVGGET. In full, the CDR3 is CSVGGETQYF.

On this clone itself: The read is 3 residues too short to cover the CDR3 end, so that end is filled in from the germline J gene. The V and J genes are TRBV2 and TRBJ1-1, with a tentative D call TRBD1 (6 bases). Trimming removed 0 bases at V and 4 bases at J, with 9 bases between. Germline V gene data show CDR1 as SNHLY and CDR2 as FYNNEI. There are 14 residues in the CDR3. The CDR3 sequence is CASSEAVGGTEAFF. CDR3 bases read: TGTGCCAGCAGTGAAGCGGTAGGGGGCACTGAA.

CDR3 amino acids: CAWSLANEQFF. Incomplete CDR3 DNA: TGTGCCTGGAGCCTAGCGAATGAG. The chain couples TRBV30 to TRBJ2-1; TRBD2 is a possible D gene (6 bases). The DNA ends 3 residues before the CDR3 does, and the rest of the CDR3 is filled in from the germline J gene. The CDR3 contains 11 residues. V was clipped by 3 bases and J by 7 bases, with 7 bases between them. Germline V gene sequence: CDR1 GTSNPN, CDR2 SVGIG (reference sequence).

To note about this clone: The read gets to within 3 residues of the CDR3 end, and the germline J gene fills in the rest. The genes are TRBV20-1 and TRBJ2-1; 10 bases line up with TRBD2. The CDR3 is 14 residues long. J lost 7 bases, V lost 6 bases, and 9 bases had no gene match. The V gene's germline CDR1 is DFQATT and CDR2 SNEGSKA (reference sequence). CDR3 sequence reads: CSATSSGGVNEQFF. The part of the CDR3 DNA that was read is TGCAGTGCAACGTCTAGCGGGGGAGTGAATGAG.

In terms of frequency, this clone is medium-sized. The observed sequence ends 3 residues before the CDR3 terminus, with the missing tail filled in from the germline J gene. The V gene is TRBV4-1, the J gene TRBJ2-4; D not resolved. The V gene lost 3 bases and the J gene lost 2 bases, with 8 bases spanning the gap. The CDR3 is 14 residues long. Germline V gene lookup returns CDR1 MGHRA and CDR2 YSYEKL. CDR3 in amino acids: CASSQPSSKNIQYF. CDR3 DNA, as far as it was read: TGCGCCAGCAGCCAGCCTAGTTCCAAAAACATT.

Measured by frequency, this clone is medium-sized. The read gets to within 3 residues of the CDR3 end, and the germline J gene fills in the rest. The chain is built from TRBV19 and TRBJ1-6; 11 bases are a match to TRBD1. Germline values: CDR1 LNHDA, CDR2 SQIVND (reference sequence). Trimming took 7 bases from V and 10 from J; bases not matched to a gene: 9. This CDR3 is built from 15 residues. Partial CDR3 DNA: TGTGCCAGTATGAACGGACAGGGGGCTTGGTCACCC. Protein product: CASMNGQGAWSP. Given in full, the CDR3 is CASMNGQGAWSPLHF.

A word on this clone: Compared with germline, one end of the junction differs, possibly owing to a read error. The read ends 3 residues before the CDR3 terminus; that terminus is restored from the germline J gene. The V call is TRBV4-2, the J call TRBJ1-5, with TRBD1 as a possible D gene (6 bases). The germline gives CDR1 LGHNA, CDR2 YNFKEQ. This CDR3 comprises 13 residues. The covered CDR3 bases are TGCGCCAGCAGCCAAGACAGGAATCAGCCC. Translation: CASSQDRNQP. The complete CDR3 sequence is CASSQDRNQPQHF.

This clone is medium-sized (0.01 to 0.1%) by frequency. CDR3 DNA, as far as it was read: TGCAGTGCTACGGACAGGGGGCTAGAGGGC. Translation: CSATDRGLEG. The complete CDR3 protein is CSATDRGLEGYTF. The chain employs TRBV20-1 and TRBJ1-2; 11 nucleotides align to TRBD1. The CDR3 is cut off 3 residues early in the read; its end comes from the germline J gene. The germline V gene has CDR1 DFQATT and CDR2 SNEGSKA (reference sequence). The CDR3 is made up of 13 amino acids.

About this clone: The CDR3 is cut off 3 residues early in the read; its end comes from the germline J gene. The chain employs TRBV7-6 and TRBJ2-7; D perhaps matches TRBD1 (6 bases). From germline, CDR1 is SGHVS and CDR2 FNYEAQ. The CDR3 contains 14 residues. V lost 5 bases and J 5 bases, leaving 16 bases between the germline ends. This chain's CDR3 is CASSLLGGPDEQYF. The covered CDR3 bases are TGTGCCAGCAGCCTCCTAGGGGGTCCGGACGAG.

By frequency, this clone is medium-sized. The CDR3 loop reads CASSYGTGRTYEQYF. The CDR3 DNA, read in part, is TGTGCCAGCAGCTACGGGACAGGGCGAACCTACGAG. J is TRBJ2-7 and V is TRBV5-6; 9 bases match TRBD1. Read sequence stops 3 residues before the CDR3 end, and the germline J gene provides the missing end. The junction had 6 bases not matched to a gene; V was cut back by 3 bases and J by 2 bases. The CDR3 extends over 15 amino acids. From germline, CDR1 is SGHDT and CDR2 YYEEEE.

Points on this clone: The DNA ends 3 residues before the CDR3 does, and the rest of the CDR3 is filled in from the germline J gene. The gene calls are TRBV12-3 or TRBV12-4 and TRBJ2-2, with D uncertain. The CDR3 is made up of 14 amino acids. Trimming took off 6 bases at V and 1 base at J, with 9 bases between the two ends. CDR3 DNA (partial): TGTGCCAGCAGGCCCCTAGGGAACACCGGGGAG. It yields the protein CASRPLGNTGE. The whole CDR3 sequence is CASRPLGNTGELFF.

Turning to this clone: The read terminates 3 residues before the CDR3 end, so the remaining end is supplied by the germline J gene. The rearrangement joins TRBV10-3 to TRBJ2-3, with 7 bases identical to TRBD2. V trimming: 10 bases; J trimming: 3 bases; junction bases outside the gene matches: 7. Germline V CDR1 and CDR2: ENHRY, SYGVKD. This CDR3 has 13 amino acids. The sequenced CDR3 bases are TGTGCCACGTCCTGGGGGGGGACAGATACG. This encodes CATSWGGTDT. The complete CDR3 reads CATSWGGTDTQYF.

This clone ranks as medium-sized in terms of frequency. The CDR3 end lies 3 residues beyond the end of the read and is filled in from the germline J gene. The J gene is TRBJ1-4, the V gene TRBV19; a possible D gene is TRBD1 (6 bases). Looked up from germline, CDR1 is LNHDA and CDR2 is SQIVND (reference sequence). V lost 8 bases and J 5 bases, leaving 21 bases between the germline ends. This CDR3 has 16 residues. The CDR3 bases that were read are TGTGCCAGTGGCCCCCCCCGAGACAGGAGAAATGAAAAA. Translating gives CASGPPRDRRNEK. The entire CDR3 protein is CASGPPRDRRNEKLFF.

With regard to this clone: The CDR3 is cut off 3 residues early in the read; its end comes from the germline J gene. The genes are TRBV11-2 and TRBJ1-3; no firm D call. The germline V and J ends were trimmed by 0 bases and 8 bases, with 11 bases remaining between them. CDR3 size: 14 residues. Per germline, CDR1 SGHAT and CDR2 FQNNGV. The CDR3 region is CASSLDVLPDTIYF. The DNA read from the CDR3 is TGTGCCAGCAGCTTAGATGTCCTCCCTGACACC.

Considering frequency, this clone is medium-sized. With the read ending 3 residues before the CDR3 end, the germline J gene is used to fill in that end. The V and J genes are TRBV4-2 and TRBJ1-1; TRBD1 is a possible D gene (5 bases). Germline V lookup: CDR1 LGHNA, CDR2 YNFKEQ. V dropped 4 bases and J dropped 7 bases, with 10 bases sitting between them. The CDR3 is 12 amino acids. Partial CDR3 DNA: TGTGCCAGCAGCCTCAGAGGACATGAA. Translated: CASSLRGHE. The full-length CDR3 reads as CASSLRGHEAFF.

Remarks on this clone: The CDR3 extends 3 residues past the end of the read, so its final part is completed from the germline J gene. The chain recombines TRBV12-3 or TRBV12-4 with TRBJ2-2; perhaps TRBD1 as D (5 bases). Trimming left V 3 bases short and J 5 bases short, with 13 bases between. This CDR3 region has 15 residues. The CDR3 region is CASSLLGAETGELFF. The sequenced part of the CDR3 DNA is TGTGCCAGCAGTTTGCTAGGGGCAGAGACCGGGGAG.